A few counts support the clone carrying this T cell receptor (beta chain). The record originates from a study of T-cell memory formation after mild COVID-19. This CDR3 spans 15 amino acids. Germline V gene lookup returns CDR1 SGDLS and CDR2 YYNGEE. V was trimmed by 0 bases and J by 4 bases, leaving 11 bases between them. TCRdb re-analysed the 5' RACE reads in MiXCR, keeping a single row per CDR3 protein. The table records around 300,000 distinct CDR3 sequences, around an eighth of them present only once. The clonotype was recovered from a man aged 18 to 35 who had mild COVID-19 (a few samples of this study predate the infection). Cell type and time point are not known. This chain joins TRBV9 and TRBJ2-1; no definite D call. Source material: PBMCs or a T cell subset sorted from them (not recorded which). This CDR3 reads CASSVGGPPYNEQFF. The CDR3 nucleotides are TGTGCCAGCAGCGTAGGGGGTCCCCCTTACAATGAGCAGTTCTTC. The whole variable domain, filled in from reference TRBV9 and TRBJ2-1, reads DSGVTQTPKHLITATGQRVTLRCSPRSGDLSVYWYQQSLDQGLQFLIQYYNGEERAKGNILERFSAQQFPDLHSELNLSSLELGDSALYFCASSVGGPPYNEQFFGPGTRLTVL.